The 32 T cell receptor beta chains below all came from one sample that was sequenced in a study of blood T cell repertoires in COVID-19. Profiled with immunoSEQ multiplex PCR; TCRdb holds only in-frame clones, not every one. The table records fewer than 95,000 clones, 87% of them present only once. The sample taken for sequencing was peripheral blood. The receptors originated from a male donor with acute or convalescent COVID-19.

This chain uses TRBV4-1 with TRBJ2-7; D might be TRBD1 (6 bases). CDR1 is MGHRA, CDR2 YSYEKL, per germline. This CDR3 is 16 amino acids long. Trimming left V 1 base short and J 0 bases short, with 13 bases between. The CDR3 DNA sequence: TGCGCCAGCAGCCAAGCTGGGGGCGGAAGCTCCTACGAGCAGTACTTC. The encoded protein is CASSQAGGGSSYEQYF.

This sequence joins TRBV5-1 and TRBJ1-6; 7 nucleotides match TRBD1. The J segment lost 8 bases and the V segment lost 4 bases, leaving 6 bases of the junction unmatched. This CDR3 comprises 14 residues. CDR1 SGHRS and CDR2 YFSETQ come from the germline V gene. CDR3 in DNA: TGCGCCAGCAGCACCGGGACAGAACATTCACCCCTCCACTTT. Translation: CASSTGTEHSPLHF.

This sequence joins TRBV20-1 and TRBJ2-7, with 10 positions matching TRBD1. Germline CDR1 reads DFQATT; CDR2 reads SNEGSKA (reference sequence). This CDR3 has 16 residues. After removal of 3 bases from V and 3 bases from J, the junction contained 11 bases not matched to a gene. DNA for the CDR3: TGCAGTGCTAGTTCCCCCACCGGGACAGGGGTCTACGAGCAGTACTTC. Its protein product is CSASSPTGTGVYEQYF.

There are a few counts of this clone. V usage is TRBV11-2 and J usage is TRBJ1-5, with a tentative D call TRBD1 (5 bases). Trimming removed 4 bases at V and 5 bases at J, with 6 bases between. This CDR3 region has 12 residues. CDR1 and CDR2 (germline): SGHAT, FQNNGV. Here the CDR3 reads CASSSQDQPQHF. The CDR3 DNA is TGTGCCAGCAGCTCACAGGATCAGCCCCAGCATTTT.

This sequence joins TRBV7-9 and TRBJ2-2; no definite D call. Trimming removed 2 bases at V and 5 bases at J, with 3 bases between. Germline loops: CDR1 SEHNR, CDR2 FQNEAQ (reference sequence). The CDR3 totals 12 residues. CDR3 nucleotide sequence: TGTGCCAGCAGCTTATCTACCGGGGAGCTGTTTTTT. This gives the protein CASSLSTGELFF.

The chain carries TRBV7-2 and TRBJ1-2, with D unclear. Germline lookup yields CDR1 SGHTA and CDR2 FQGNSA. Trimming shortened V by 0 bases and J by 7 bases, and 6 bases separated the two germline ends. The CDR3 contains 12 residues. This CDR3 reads CASSLARGGYTF. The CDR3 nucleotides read TGTGCCAGCAGCTTAGCGCGGGGTGGCTACACCTTC.

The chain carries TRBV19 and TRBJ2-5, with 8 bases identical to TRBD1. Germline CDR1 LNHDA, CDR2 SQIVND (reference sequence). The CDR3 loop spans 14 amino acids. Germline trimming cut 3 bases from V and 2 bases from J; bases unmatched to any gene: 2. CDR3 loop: CASSMGTGQETQYF. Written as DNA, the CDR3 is TGTGCCAGTAGTATGGGGACAGGTCAAGAGACCCAGTACTTC.

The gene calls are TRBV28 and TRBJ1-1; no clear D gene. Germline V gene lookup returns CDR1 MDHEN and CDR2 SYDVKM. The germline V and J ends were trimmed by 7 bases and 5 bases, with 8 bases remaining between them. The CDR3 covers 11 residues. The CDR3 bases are TGTGCCAGCACATCGGAGACTGAAGCTTTCTTT. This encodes CASTSETEAFF.

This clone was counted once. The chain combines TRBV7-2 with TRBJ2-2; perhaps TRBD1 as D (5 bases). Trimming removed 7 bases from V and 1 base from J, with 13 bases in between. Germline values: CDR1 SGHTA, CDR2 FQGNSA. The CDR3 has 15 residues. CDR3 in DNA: TGTGCCAGCACCCTGTGGGGCCAGAACACCGGGGAGCTGTTTTTT. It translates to CASTLWGQNTGELFF.

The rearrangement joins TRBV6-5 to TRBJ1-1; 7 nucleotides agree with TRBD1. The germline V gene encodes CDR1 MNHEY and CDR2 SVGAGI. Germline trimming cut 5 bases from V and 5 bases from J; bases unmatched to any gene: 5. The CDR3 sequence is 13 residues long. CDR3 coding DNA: TGTGCCAGCAGTCCTGACAGGGATACTGAAGCTTTCTTT. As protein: CASSPDRDTEAFF.

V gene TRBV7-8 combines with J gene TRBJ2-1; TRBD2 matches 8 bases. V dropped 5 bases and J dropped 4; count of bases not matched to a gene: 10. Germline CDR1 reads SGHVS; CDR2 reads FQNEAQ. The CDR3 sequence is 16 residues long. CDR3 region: CASSRSGGQNYNEQFF. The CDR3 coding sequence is TGTGCCAGCAGCCGAAGCGGGGGCCAAAATTACAATGAGCAGTTCTTC.

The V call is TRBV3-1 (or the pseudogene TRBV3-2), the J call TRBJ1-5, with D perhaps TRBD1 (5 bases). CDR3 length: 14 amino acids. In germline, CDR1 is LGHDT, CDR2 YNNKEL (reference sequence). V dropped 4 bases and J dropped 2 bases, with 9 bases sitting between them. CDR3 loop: CASSRDSGNQPQHF. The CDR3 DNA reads TGTGCCAGCAGCCGAGACAGCGGCAATCAGCCCCAGCATTTT.

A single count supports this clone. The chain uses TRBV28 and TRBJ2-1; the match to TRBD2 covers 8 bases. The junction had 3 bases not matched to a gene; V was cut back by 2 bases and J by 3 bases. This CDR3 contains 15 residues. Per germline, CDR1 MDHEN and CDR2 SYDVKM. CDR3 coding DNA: TGTGCCAGCAGTTTAGTAGCGGGGAACTACAATGAGCAGTTCTTC. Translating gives CASSLVAGNYNEQFF. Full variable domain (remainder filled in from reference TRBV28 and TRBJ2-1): DVKVTQSSRYLVKRTGEKVFLECVQDMDHENMFWYRQDPGLGLRLIYFSYDVKMKEKGDIPEGYSVSREKKERFSLILESASTNQTSMYLCASSLVAGNYNEQFFGPGTRLTVL.

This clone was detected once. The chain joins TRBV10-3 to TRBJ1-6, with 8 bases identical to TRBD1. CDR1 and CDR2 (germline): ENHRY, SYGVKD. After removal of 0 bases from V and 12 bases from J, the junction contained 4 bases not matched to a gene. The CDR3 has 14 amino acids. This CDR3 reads CAISESVTGEPLHF. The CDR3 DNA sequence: TGTGCCATCAGTGAGTCTGTGACAGGGGAACCCCTCCACTTT.

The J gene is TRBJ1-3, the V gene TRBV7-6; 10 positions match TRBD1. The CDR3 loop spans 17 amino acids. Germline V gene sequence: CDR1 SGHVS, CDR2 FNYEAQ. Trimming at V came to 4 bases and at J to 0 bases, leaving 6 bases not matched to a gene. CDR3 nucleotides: TGTGCCAGCAGCTCAAGGACAGGGGGTTACTCTGGAAACACCATATATTTT. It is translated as CASSSRTGGYSGNTIYF.

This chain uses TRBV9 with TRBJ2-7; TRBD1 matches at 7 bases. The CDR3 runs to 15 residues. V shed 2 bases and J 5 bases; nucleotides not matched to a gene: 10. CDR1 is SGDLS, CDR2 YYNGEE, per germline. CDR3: CASSVTGNPYHEQYF. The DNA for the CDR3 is TGTGCCAGCAGCGTGACAGGGAACCCCTACCACGAGCAGTACTTC.

This chain's CDR3 is CASSHLRGANTGELFF. Written as DNA, the CDR3 is TGTGCCAGCAGCCACCTTCGGGGGGCGAACACCGGGGAGCTGTTTTTT. The chain joins TRBV14 to TRBJ2-2, with 7 bases fitting TRBD2. The trim removed 3 bases at V and 0 bases at J, leaving 4 bases unmatched. This CDR3 is 16 amino acids long. Germline values: CDR1 SGHDN, CDR2 FVKESK. The entire variable domain, with the rest obtained from reference TRBV14 and TRBJ2-2, is as follows: EAGVTQFPSHSVIEKGQTVTLRCDPISGHDNLYWYRRVMGKEIKFLLHFVKESKQDESGMPNNRFLAERTGGTYSTLKVQPAELEDSGVYFCASSHLRGANTGELFFGEGSRLTVL.

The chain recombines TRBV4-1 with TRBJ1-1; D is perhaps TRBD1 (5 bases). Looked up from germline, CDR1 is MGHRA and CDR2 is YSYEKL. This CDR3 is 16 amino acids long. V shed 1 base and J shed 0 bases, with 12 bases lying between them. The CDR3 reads CASSQAAGRVNTEAFF. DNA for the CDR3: TGCGCCAGCAGCCAAGCGGCAGGGAGGGTGAACACTGAAGCTTTCTTT.

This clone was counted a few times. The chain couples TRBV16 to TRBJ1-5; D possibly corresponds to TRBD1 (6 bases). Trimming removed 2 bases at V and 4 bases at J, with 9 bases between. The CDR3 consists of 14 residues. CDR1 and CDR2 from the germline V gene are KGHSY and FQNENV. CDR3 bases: TGTGCCAGCAGCCAAAGGGGGGGGAATCAGCCCCAGCATTTT. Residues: CASSQRGGNQPQHF.

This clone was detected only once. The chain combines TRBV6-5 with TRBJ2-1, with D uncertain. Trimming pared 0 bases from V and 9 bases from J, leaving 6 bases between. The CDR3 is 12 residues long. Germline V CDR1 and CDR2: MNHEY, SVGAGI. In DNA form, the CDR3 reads TGTGCCAGCAGTTACTCTTCTAGTGAGCAGTTCTTC. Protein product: CASSYSSSEQFF.

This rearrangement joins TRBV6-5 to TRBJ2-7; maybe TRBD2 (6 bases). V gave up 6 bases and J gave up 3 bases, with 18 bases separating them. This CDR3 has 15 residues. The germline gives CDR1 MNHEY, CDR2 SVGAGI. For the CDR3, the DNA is TGTGCCAGCAGCTCTATGGGGGGAACAAGCTACGAGCAGTACTTC. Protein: CASSSMGGTSYEQYF.

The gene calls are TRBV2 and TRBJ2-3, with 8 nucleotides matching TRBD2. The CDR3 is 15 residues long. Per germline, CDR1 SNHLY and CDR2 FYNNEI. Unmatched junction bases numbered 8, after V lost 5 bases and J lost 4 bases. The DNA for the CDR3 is TGTGCCAGCAGTAGACCCGGGACTAGTCCAGATACGCAGTATTTT. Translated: CASSRPGTSPDTQYF.

The CDR3 region has the DNA TGTGCCGGTCGGCCGTCCCAAAGGGGCTCACCCCTCCACTTT. Protein sequence: CAGRPSQRGSPLHF. The chain carries TRBV2 and TRBJ1-6, with D perhaps matching TRBD1 (5 bases). The V gene's germline CDR1 is SNHLY and CDR2 FYNNEI. V was pared by 11 bases and J by 10 bases, with 21 bases between. This CDR3 region has 14 residues.

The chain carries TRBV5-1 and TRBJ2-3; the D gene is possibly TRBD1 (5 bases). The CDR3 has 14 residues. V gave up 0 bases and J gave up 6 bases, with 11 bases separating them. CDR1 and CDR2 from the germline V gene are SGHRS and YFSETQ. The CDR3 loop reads CASSLERGADTQYF. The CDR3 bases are TGCGCCAGCAGCTTGGAAAGGGGTGCGGATACGCAGTATTTT.

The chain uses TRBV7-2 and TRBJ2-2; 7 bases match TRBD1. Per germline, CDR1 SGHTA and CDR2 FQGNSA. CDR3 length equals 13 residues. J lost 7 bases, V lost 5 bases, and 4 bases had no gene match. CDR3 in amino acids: CASSRQGDGELFF. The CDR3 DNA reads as TGTGCCAGCAGCAGACAGGGCGACGGGGAGCTGTTTTTT.

CDR3 in amino acids: CAWKTGALGEKLFF. CDR3 coding DNA: TGTGCCTGGAAGACAGGGGCTCTCGGTGAAAAACTGTTTTTT. V usage is TRBV30 and J usage is TRBJ1-4; 8 bases agree with TRBD1. Per germline, CDR1 GTSNPN and CDR2 SVGIG (reference sequence). J was trimmed by 7 bases and V by 4 bases; bases with no gene match: 8. The CDR3 runs 14 residues. Using reference TRBV30 and TRBJ1-4 for the parts outside the CDR3, the full variable domain is SQTIHQWPATLVQPVGSPLSLECTVEGTSNPNLYWYRQAAGRGLQLLFYSVGIGQISSEVPQNLSASRPQDRQFILSSKKLLLSDSGFYLCAWKTGALGEKLFFGSGTQLSVL.

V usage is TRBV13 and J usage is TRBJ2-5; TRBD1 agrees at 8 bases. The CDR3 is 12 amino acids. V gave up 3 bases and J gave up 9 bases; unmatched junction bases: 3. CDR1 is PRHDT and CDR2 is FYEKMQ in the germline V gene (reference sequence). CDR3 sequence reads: CASSFQGAAQYF. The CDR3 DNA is TGTGCCAGCAGCTTTCAGGGGGCGGCCCAGTACTTC.

In nucleotides, the CDR3 is TGCGCCAGCAGCCGGACAGGGGAGGCCGAAAAACTGTTTTTT. Translating it yields CASSRTGEAEKLFF. The rearrangement uses TRBV5-1 and TRBJ1-4; TRBD1 matches at 9 bases. The germline CDR1 and CDR2 sequences are SGHRS and YFSETQ. Losses at the gene ends were 4 bases for V and 8 bases for J; bases not matched to a gene: 6. This CDR3 has 14 residues.

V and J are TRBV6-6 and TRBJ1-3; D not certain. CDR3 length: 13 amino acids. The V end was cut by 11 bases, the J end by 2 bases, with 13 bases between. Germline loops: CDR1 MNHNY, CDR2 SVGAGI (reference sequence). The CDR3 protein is CAVSLTTGNTIYF. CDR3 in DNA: TGTGCCGTTTCCCTGACAACTGGAAACACCATATATTTT.

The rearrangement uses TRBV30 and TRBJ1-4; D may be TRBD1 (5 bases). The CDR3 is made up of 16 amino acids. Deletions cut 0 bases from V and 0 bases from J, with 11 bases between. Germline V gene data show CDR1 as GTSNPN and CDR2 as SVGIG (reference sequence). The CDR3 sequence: CAWSVSGRATNEKLFF. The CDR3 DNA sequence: TGTGCCTGGAGTGTATCAGGGAGGGCAACTAATGAAAAACTGTTTTTT.

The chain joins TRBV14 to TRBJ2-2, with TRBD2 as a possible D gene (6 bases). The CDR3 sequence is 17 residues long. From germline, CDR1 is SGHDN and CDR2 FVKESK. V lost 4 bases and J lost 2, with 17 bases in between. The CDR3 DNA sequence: TGTGCCAGCAGCCCCAAACGGGCGGGGCTTAACACCGGGGAGCTGTTTTTT. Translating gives CASSPKRAGLNTGELFF.

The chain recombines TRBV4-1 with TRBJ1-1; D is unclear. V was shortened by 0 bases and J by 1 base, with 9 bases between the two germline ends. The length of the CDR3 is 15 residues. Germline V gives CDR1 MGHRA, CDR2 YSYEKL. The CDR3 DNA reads TGCGCCAGCAGCCAAGAATGGGCCTCGAACACTGAAGCTTTCTTT. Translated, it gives CASSQEWASNTEAFF.